These 9 T cell receptor beta chains share one sample of origin, sequenced in a study of graft-versus-host responses after intestinal transplantation. Sequencing used immunoSEQ multiplex PCR; TCRdb keeps in-frame clones, though not all of them. The table lists tens of thousands of clones, roughly nine tenths of them singletons, with around 5.1% in the top ten. This specimen was PBMCs, taken roughly 660 days after intestinal transplant. These receptors were obtained from a human patient who received an intestinal transplant, so some T cells may come from the graft donor.

This chain links TRBV14 with TRBJ2-7; the match to TRBD1 covers 7 bases. CDR1 is SGHDN and CDR2 is FVKESK in the germline V gene. The V gene end was trimmed by 3 bases and the J gene end by 2 bases; junction bases not matched to a gene: 13. This CDR3 contains 17 residues. The CDR3 DNA follows: TGTGCCAGCAGCCACGCGCGGTTGGACAGGACCCCCTACGAGCAGTACTTC. It yields the protein CASSHARLDRTPYEQYF.

The chain combines TRBV10-3 with TRBJ2-3; TRBD1 might be the D (6 bases). This CDR3 has 14 amino acids. Germline loops: CDR1 ENHRY, CDR2 SYGVKD. V was pared by 8 bases and J by 4 bases, with 16 bases between. The CDR3 nucleotides read TGTGCCATCCGCAGGGGCCTCGACGCAGATACGCAGTATTTT. It encodes CAIRRGLDADTQYF.

V is TRBV9 and J is TRBJ2-3; the D is unclear. The V and J ends lost 3 bases and 0 bases respectively, with 17 bases between them. There are 17 residues in the CDR3. The germline gives CDR1 SGDLS, CDR2 YYNGEE. CDR3 bases: TGTGCCAGCAGCGACCAAAAGACGGAGTCTAGCACAGATACGCAGTATTTT. Protein sequence: CASSDQKTESSTDTQYF.

Concerning this clone: Other nucleotide sequences in the sample specify the same CDR3. V gene TRBV2 combines with J gene TRBJ2-7, with D hard to call. V dropped 6 bases and J dropped 4 bases, with 7 bases sitting between them. Germline V lookup: CDR1 SNHLY, CDR2 FYNNEI. The CDR3 extends over 11 amino acids. This CDR3 is CASSPLYEQYF. CDR3 in DNA: TGTGCCAGCAGCCCCCTTTACGAGCAGTACTTC.

This clone appeared a single time. CDR3 region: CASSPLGQNYGYTF. Written as DNA, the CDR3 is TGTGCCAGCTCACCACTTGGACAAAACTATGGCTACACCTTC. The J gene is TRBJ1-2, the V gene TRBV18, with D maybe TRBD1 (5 bases). The length of the CDR3 is 14 residues. Per the germline V gene, CDR1 is KGHSH and CDR2 is LQKENI. V lost 1 base, J lost 2 bases, and 8 bases lay in between.

The chain joins TRBV7-8 to TRBJ2-3, with TRBD1 matching over 7 bases. CDR1 and CDR2 from the germline V gene are SGHVS and FQNEAQ. The CDR3 totals 15 residues. V trimming: 1 base; J trimming: 3 bases; junction bases outside the gene matches: 4. The CDR3 bases are TGTGCCAGCAGCTTAGTAGGCAGGGGGACAGATACGCAGTATTTT. This codes for CASSLVGRGTDTQYF.

The CDR3 protein is CASRGGPNQPQHF. The CDR3 nucleotides read TGTGCCAGCAGAGGGGGCCCCAATCAGCCCCAGCATTTT. The chain carries TRBV28 and TRBJ1-5, with 7 bases fitting TRBD1. V dropped 6 bases and J dropped 3; count of bases not matched to a gene: 2. This CDR3 has 13 residues. The germline gives CDR1 MDHEN, CDR2 SYDVKM.

This chain uses TRBV7-9 with TRBJ2-5, with unresolved D. Trimming shortened V by 2 bases and J by 0 bases, and 7 bases separated the two germline ends. The CDR3 loop spans 14 amino acids. Germline CDR1 reads SEHNR; CDR2 reads FQNEAQ (reference sequence). The CDR3 DNA follows: TGTGCCAGCAGCTTATACGACTACCAAGAGACCCAGTACTTC. It is translated as CASSLYDYQETQYF. Full variable domain (rest looked up from reference TRBV7-9 and TRBJ2-5): DTGVSQNPRHKITKRGQNVTFRCDPISEHNRLYWYRQTLGQGPEFLTYFQNEAQLEKSRLLSDRFSAERPKGSFSTLEIQRTEQGDSAMYLCASSLYDYQETQYFGPGTRLLVL.

V and J are TRBV29-1 and TRBJ1-2, with a possible D match to TRBD1 (5 bases). The CDR3 runs 13 residues. The ends were cut back, 0 bases at V and 8 bases at J, with 13 bases in the middle. The germline V gene has CDR1 SQVTM and CDR2 ANQGSEA. The CDR3 loop reads CSVEDVQGAGYTF. As DNA, the CDR3 is TGCAGCGTTGAAGATGTTCAGGGTGCAGGCTACACCTTC.